This TCR beta chain was profiled in a study of T cells in Graves' hyperthyroidism and ophthalmopathy. On this clonotype itself: What it binds is unknown.

TCR beta CDR3 regions were amplified from RNA. Initially, a first-round RT-PCR of the TCR CDR3 employed the HTBI primer set. TCRdb re-analysed the multiplex PCR reads in MiXCR, keeping a single row per CDR3 protein. Of roughly 260,000 distinct CDR3 sequences listed, roughly 15% are singletons. This CDR3 is 15 amino acids long. CDR1 MNHEY and CDR2 SVGAGI come from the germline V gene. Trimming pared 2 bases from V and 2 bases from J, leaving 12 bases between. Initially, at the first diagnosis of hyperthyroidism and before any ophthalmopathy symptoms, blood was sampled. General study points: In the blood, most expanded thyroid clonotypes above 0.001 appeared as well. Ophthalmopathy was predicted by the model a median of roughly 6 months ahead of onset. From stable hyperthyroidism, ophthalmopathy was set apart by a 13 V-J model.

Sequenced input: blood. The V and J genes are TRBV6-5 and TRBJ2-5; perhaps TRBD2 as D (7 bases). The source of this sequence is a middle-aged woman with Graves' hyperthyroidism that later progressed to Graves' ophthalmopathy. DNA for the CDR3: TGTGCCAGCAGTTACGGGGGGGGCGTACAAGAGACCCAGTACTTC. Encoded protein: CASSYGGGVQETQYF.